Included here is one T cell receptor beta chain sequence, with context. This record comes from a study of Ad26.COV2.S vaccination and SARS-CoV-2 variants. Regarding treatment: some 20 received Ad26.COV2.S at low or high dose, single or two shots; 5 received placebo; per-sample allocation not given. Sampling was done on day 63 after the first vaccine or placebo injection. Wuhan-strain SARS-CoV-2 spike was expressed by the Ad26 vector that made up the vaccine. TCRdb's table, derived via immunoSEQ multiplex PCR, lists solely in-frame clones and lacks some. The sample lists around 400,000 clones, 90% occurring once. V gave up 3 bases and J gave up 6 bases; unmatched junction bases: 2. There are 13 residues in the CDR3. Per the germline V gene, CDR1 is LNHDA and CDR2 is SQIVND (reference sequence).

The starting material was peripheral blood, obtained in a trial of Ad26.COV2.S vaccine versus placebo. The rearrangement joins TRBV19 to TRBJ2-7; TRBD2 matches at 10 bases. The sequence came from a person between 18 and 60 years old who received the Ad26.COV2.S COVID-19 vaccine or a placebo. Here the CDR3 DNA reads TGTGCCAGTAGTATCGTAGCGGGAGGCGAGCAGTACTTC. It codes for CASSIVAGGEQYF.